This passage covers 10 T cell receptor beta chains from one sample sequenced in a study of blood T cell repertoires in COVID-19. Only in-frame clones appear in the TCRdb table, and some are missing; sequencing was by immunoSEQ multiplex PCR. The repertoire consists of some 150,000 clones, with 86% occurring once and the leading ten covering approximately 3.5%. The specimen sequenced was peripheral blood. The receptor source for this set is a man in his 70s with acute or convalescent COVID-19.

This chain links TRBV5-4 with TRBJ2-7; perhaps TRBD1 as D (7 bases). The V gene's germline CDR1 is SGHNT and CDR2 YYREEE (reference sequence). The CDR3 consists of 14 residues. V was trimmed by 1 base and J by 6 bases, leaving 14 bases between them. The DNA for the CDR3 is TGTGCCAGCAGCTTGACCGGGCAGGGGGGCGAGCAGTACTTC. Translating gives CASSLTGQGGEQYF.

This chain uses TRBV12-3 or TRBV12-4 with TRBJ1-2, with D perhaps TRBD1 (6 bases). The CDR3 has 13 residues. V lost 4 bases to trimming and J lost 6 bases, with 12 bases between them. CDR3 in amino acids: CASSSLTGNGYTF. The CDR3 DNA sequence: TGTGCCAGCAGTTCCCTTACAGGGAATGGCTACACCTTC.

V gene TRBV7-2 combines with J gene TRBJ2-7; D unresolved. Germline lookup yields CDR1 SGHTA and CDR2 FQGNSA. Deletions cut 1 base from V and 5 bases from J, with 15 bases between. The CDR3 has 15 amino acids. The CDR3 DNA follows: TGTGCCAGCAGCTTAGTTTCGACAACGATCGACGAGCAGTACTTC. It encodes CASSLVSTTIDEQYF. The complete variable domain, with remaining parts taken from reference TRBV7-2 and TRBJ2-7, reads GAGVSQSPSNKVTEKGKDVELRCDPISGHTALYWYRQSLGQGLEFLIYFQGNSAPDKSGLPSDRFSAERTGGSVSTLTIQRTQQEDSAVYLCASSLVSTTIDEQYFGPGTRLTVT.

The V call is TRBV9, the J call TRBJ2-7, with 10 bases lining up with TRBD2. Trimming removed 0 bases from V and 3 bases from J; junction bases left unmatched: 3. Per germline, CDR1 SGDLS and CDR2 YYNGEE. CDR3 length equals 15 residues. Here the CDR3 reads CASSVGASGSYEQYF. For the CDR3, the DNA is TGTGCCAGCAGCGTAGGGGCTAGCGGGAGCTACGAGCAGTACTTC.

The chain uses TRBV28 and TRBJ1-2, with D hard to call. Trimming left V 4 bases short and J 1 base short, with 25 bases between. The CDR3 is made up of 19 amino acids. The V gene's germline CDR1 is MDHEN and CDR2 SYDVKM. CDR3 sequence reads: CASSSQTGKTNRDNYGYTF. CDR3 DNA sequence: TGTGCCAGCAGTTCCCAAACCGGGAAAACGAATAGAGATAACTATGGCTACACCTTC.

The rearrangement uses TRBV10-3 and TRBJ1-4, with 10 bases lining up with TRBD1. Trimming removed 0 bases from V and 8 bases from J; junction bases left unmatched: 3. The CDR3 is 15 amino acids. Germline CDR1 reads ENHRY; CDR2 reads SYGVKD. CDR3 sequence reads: CAISESRDRGEKLFF. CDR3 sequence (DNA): TGTGCCATCAGTGAGTCACGGGACAGGGGAGAAAAACTGTTTTTT.

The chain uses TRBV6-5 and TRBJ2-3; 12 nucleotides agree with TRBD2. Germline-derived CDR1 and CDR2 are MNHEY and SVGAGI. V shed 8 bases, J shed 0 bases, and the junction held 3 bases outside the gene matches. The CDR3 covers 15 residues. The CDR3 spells CASRLAGDSTDTQYF. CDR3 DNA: TGTGCCAGCCGACTAGCGGGAGATAGCACAGATACGCAGTATTTT.

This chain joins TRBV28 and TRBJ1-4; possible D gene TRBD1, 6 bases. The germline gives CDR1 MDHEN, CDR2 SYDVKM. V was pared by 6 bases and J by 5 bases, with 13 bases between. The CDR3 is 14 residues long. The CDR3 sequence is CASRPQGLNEKLFF. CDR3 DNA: TGTGCCAGCAGACCACAGGGCCTGAATGAAAAACTGTTTTTT.

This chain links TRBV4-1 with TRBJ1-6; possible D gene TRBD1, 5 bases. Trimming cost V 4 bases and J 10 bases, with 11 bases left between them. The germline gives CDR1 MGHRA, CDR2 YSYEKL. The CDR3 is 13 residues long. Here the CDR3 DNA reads TGCGCCAGCAGCCGAGACAGTTTCTCACCCCTCCACTTT. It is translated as CASSRDSFSPLHF.

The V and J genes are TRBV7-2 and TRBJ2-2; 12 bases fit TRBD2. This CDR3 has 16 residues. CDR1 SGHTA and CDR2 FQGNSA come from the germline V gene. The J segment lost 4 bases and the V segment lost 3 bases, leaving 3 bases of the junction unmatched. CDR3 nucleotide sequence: TGTGCCAGCAGCTTCTGGACTAGCGGGACCACCGGGGAGCTGTTTTTT. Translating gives CASSFWTSGTTGELFF.